This TCR beta chain was identified in a study of neurological immune-mediated disorders. Study-wide results and limits: The most TCR clonal expansion was seen in HTLV-1-associated myelopathy, and the least was seen in multiple sclerosis, which fell below healthy controls.

Individuals who volunteered at a blood bank located in Maryland, USA, made up the group of healthy controls. MiXCR, applied by TCRdb to the 5' RACE reads, yields one record per CDR3 protein. The repertoire holds some 79,000 distinct CDR3 sequences, roughly an eighth seen once, with around 6.8% in the top ten. Of note for this clonotype: What it binds is not known.

Germline CDR1 reads SNHLY; CDR2 reads FYNNEI. The CDR3 consists of 14 residues. The germline V and J ends were trimmed by 3 bases and 5 bases, with 11 bases remaining between them. Material: PBMCs. The receptor comes from a woman aged 50 to 65 in good health. The chain combines TRBV2 with TRBJ2-1, with a tentative D call TRBD2 (6 bases). The DNA for the CDR3 is TGTGCCAGCAGTGAGGGGGGAGCAAACAATGAGCAGTTCTTC. It encodes CASSEGGANNEQFF.